This TCR beta chain was documented in a study of T cell changes during pregnancy in multiple sclerosis. With 4 bases removed from V and 14 bases from J, the gap between germline ends came to 18 bases. The CDR3 is made up of 14 amino acids. Germline V CDR1 and CDR2: SGHVS, FNYEAQ. Some clones are missing from TCRdb's copy, which holds only in-frame ones; the method was immunoSEQ multiplex PCR. The repertoire includes 28,000 or so clones, 80% to 90% of them detected once, and 0.6% to 0.85% sits in the top ten. This sample comprised CD4+ T cells from peripheral blood mononuclear cells, obtained in the second trimester of pregnancy. The origin of this receptor is a female donor with multiple sclerosis, enrolled in a pregnancy study. J is TRBJ1-6 and V is TRBV7-6; D perhaps matches TRBD1 (6 bases). CDR3 amino acids: CASSSTGTLGSLHF. The CDR3 DNA sequence: TGTGCCAGCAGCTCCACCGGGACACTTGGGTCCCTCCACTTT.